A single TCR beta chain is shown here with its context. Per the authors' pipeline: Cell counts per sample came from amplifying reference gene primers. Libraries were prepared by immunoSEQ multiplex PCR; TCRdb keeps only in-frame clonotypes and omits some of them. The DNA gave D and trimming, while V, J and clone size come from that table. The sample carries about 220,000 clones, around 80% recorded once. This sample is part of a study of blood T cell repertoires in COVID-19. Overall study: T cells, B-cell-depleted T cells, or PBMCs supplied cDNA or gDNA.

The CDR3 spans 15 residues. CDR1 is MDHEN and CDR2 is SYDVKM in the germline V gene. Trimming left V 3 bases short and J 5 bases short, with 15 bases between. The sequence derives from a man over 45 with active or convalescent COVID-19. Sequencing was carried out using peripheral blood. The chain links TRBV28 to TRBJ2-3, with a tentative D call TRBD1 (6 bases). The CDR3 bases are TGTGCCAGCAGTTTCCGGTCTAGGGGGAAAGATACGCAGTATTTT. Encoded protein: CASSFRSRGKDTQYF.